The 17 T cell receptor beta chains given below trace back to one sample, sequenced in a study of blood T cell repertoires in COVID-19. Libraries were prepared by immunoSEQ multiplex PCR; TCRdb keeps only in-frame clonotypes and omits some of them. The profile covers tens of thousands of clones, with 75% to 95% appearing a single time and roughly 14% taken by the ten largest. The sample consisted of peripheral blood. These receptors were collected from a human donor with active COVID-19. The donor label of this sample is uncertain.

V is TRBV24-1 and J is TRBJ2-5; no definite D call. Germline V gene sequence: CDR1 KGHDR, CDR2 SFDVKD. This CDR3 has 14 residues. Trimming pared 3 bases from V and 5 bases from J, leaving 12 bases between. Here the CDR3 reads CATSDPGSVETQYF. The CDR3 DNA sequence: TGTGCCACCAGTGATCCAGGCTCGGTGGAGACCCAGTACTTC.

The chain is built from TRBV19 and TRBJ2-7, with 7 bases fitting TRBD1. CDR1 is LNHDA, CDR2 SQIVND, per germline (reference sequence). The CDR3 is 13 residues long. Trimming removed 1 base from V and 6 bases from J; junction bases left unmatched: 3. CDR3 sequence reads: CASSIANRGEQYF. The CDR3 DNA follows: TGTGCCAGTAGTATAGCCAACAGGGGCGAGCAGTACTTC.

The V and J genes are TRBV27 and TRBJ1-2; possible D gene TRBD1, 5 bases. The CDR3 totals 13 residues. V lost 2 bases and J 6 bases, leaving 10 bases between the germline ends. CDR1 and CDR2 (germline): MNHEY, SMNVEV (reference sequence). The CDR3 nucleotides read TGTGCCAGCAGTTTAGGGCAGGGTGATGGCTACACCTTC. Protein product: CASSLGQGDGYTF.

This clone occurred once. This rearrangement joins TRBV19 to TRBJ2-5, with D possibly being TRBD1 (6 bases). The CDR3 length is 14 residues. The germline V gene encodes CDR1 LNHDA and CDR2 SQIVND (reference sequence). Trimming took 4 bases from V and 3 from J, leaving 12 bases between them. In DNA form, the CDR3 reads TGTGCCAGTAGTACCCAGAGGACAGAAGAGACCCAGTACTTC. It codes for CASSTQRTEETQYF. Complete variable domain (other parts from reference TRBV19 and TRBJ2-5): DGGITQSPKYLFRKEGQNVTLSCEQNLNHDAMYWYRQDPGQGLRLIYYSQIVNDFQKGDIAEGYSVSREKKESFPLTVTSAQKNPTAFYLCASSTQRTEETQYFGPGTRLLVL.

This chain joins TRBV29-1 and TRBJ1-6; no clear D. From germline, CDR1 is SQVTM and CDR2 ANQGSEA. The CDR3 spans 13 residues. Trimming took off 5 bases at V and 5 bases at J, with 10 bases between the two ends. The CDR3 DNA is TGCAGCGTTAGGCCGGAGAATAATTCACCCCTCCACTTT. Protein product: CSVRPENNSPLHF.

V usage is TRBV19 and J usage is TRBJ1-1; 9 bases map to TRBD1. The CDR3 spans 14 residues. Germline V gene sequence: CDR1 LNHDA, CDR2 SQIVND (reference sequence). V lost 6 bases, J lost 5 bases, and 7 bases stayed unmatched. CDR3 in amino acids: CASRGTGRGTEAFF. The CDR3 DNA reads TGTGCCAGTAGGGGGACAGGGCGTGGGACTGAAGCTTTCTTT.

The chain combines TRBV10-1 with TRBJ2-7; TRBD1 aligns across 10 bases. The CDR3 has 15 residues. J was trimmed by 0 bases and V by 4 bases; bases with no gene match: 3. The V gene's germline CDR1 is WNHNN and CDR2 SYGVQD (reference sequence). The CDR3 nucleotides are TGCGCCAGCAGTGTCGGGACAGGGGTCTCCTACGAGCAGTACTTC. Translated: CASSVGTGVSYEQYF.

The gene calls are TRBV2 and TRBJ2-5; D is unclear. V was cut by 8 bases and J by 0 bases, with 7 bases left in between. The CDR3 is made up of 12 amino acids. Germline V lookup: CDR1 SNHLY, CDR2 FYNNEI. CDR3 sequence: CASVRDQETQYF. CDR3 DNA: TGTGCCAGCGTACGGGACCAAGAGACCCAGTACTTC.

The rearrangement links TRBV25-1 to TRBJ2-1; TRBD2 matches 7 bases. The CDR3 is made up of 14 amino acids. The ends lost 3 bases at V and 5 bases at J; junction bases unmatched: 4. Germline V gives CDR1 MGHDK, CDR2 SYGVNS. The CDR3 DNA reads TGTGCCAGCAGTGATCTAGCGGAGGACAATGAGCAGTTCTTC. Translation: CASSDLAEDNEQFF.

This clone was seen more than once but under ten times. This chain links TRBV9 with TRBJ1-3, with D possibly being TRBD1 (5 bases). The CDR3 contains 15 residues. V lost 0 bases to trimming and J lost 2 bases, with 9 bases between them. Germline CDR1 SGDLS, CDR2 YYNGEE. CDR3 protein: CASSVAQGPGNTIYF. The CDR3 DNA reads as TGTGCCAGCAGCGTAGCTCAGGGCCCTGGAAACACCATATATTTT.

V gene TRBV5-1 combines with J gene TRBJ1-3, with D unclear. This CDR3 has 13 residues. The V gene lost 4 bases and the J gene lost 0 bases, with 5 bases spanning the gap. Germline loops: CDR1 SGHRS, CDR2 YFSETQ. The CDR3 region is CASSEASGNTIYF. As DNA, the CDR3 is TGCGCCAGCAGCGAGGCCTCTGGAAACACCATATATTTT.

The chain carries TRBV14 and TRBJ1-2, with TRBD1 matching over 7 bases. This CDR3 region has 15 residues. Germline-derived CDR1 and CDR2 are SGHDN and FVKESK. V shed 0 bases and J 7 bases; nucleotides not matched to a gene: 8. The CDR3 is CASSQDQQGGFGYTF. The CDR3 DNA reads TGTGCCAGCAGCCAAGATCAGCAGGGGGGATTTGGCTACACCTTC.

In DNA form, the CDR3 reads TGTGCCAGCAGCTTGCTCGGACAGGGGACAGATACGCAGTATTTT. It yields the protein CASSLLGQGTDTQYF. The chain uses TRBV5-4 and TRBJ2-3; 9 nucleotides agree with TRBD1. V gave up 1 base and J gave up 3 bases; unmatched junction bases: 3. Looked up from germline, CDR1 is SGHNT and CDR2 is YYREEE (reference sequence). The CDR3 contains 15 residues.

The sample holds one count of this clone. V gene TRBV29-1 combines with J gene TRBJ2-7, with TRBD1 as a possible D gene (5 bases). The germline V and J ends were trimmed by 7 bases and 1 base, with 11 bases remaining between them. CDR1 is SQVTM and CDR2 is ANQGSEA in the germline V gene. CDR3 length equals 12 residues. The CDR3 nucleotides are TGCAGCGCACTGACAGTTTCCTACGAGCAGTACTTC. Amino acid sequence: CSALTVSYEQYF.

CDR3 DNA: TGTGCCACCTCTATAGGGGTAAGCAATCAGCCCCAGCATTTT. Its translation: CATSIGVSNQPQHF. V usage is TRBV21-1 and J usage is TRBJ1-5; no DNA check was done on the table's D call, TRBD1. TRBV21-1 is a pseudogene. This CDR3 spans 14 amino acids.

This chain uses TRBV19 with TRBJ2-4; 7 positions agree with TRBD1. CDR3 size: 13 residues. J was trimmed by 7 bases and V by 5 bases; bases with no gene match: 5. CDR1 is LNHDA and CDR2 is SQIVND in the germline V gene (reference sequence). CDR3 sequence reads: CASSSGGRNIQYF. CDR3 in DNA: TGTGCCAGTAGTTCAGGGGGTAGGAACATTCAGTACTTC.

CDR3 sequence: CASSEDSTYEQYF. Here the CDR3 DNA reads TGTGCCAGCAGCGAGGACAGTACCTACGAGCAGTACTTC. This chain links TRBV5-5 with TRBJ2-7; D might be TRBD1 (6 bases). The V gene lost 4 bases and the J gene lost 2 bases, with 10 bases spanning the gap. This CDR3 region has 13 residues. Germline CDR1 is SGHKS and CDR2 is YYEKEE (reference sequence).